This entry concerns a single T cell receptor (beta chain). Its matching antigen is unknown. The data were taken from a study of cytomegalovirus exposure and HLA in healthy donors. Study-wide background: The approximately 110 validation repertoires used a platform that matched the one used for the 550 to 800 first-cohort repertoires, as a later analysis reported.

These donors were members of the approximately 120-subject validation cohort, a group separate from the roughly 670-subject first cohort. Germline lookup yields CDR1 ENHRY and CDR2 SYGVKD. The CDR3 contains 14 residues. Trimming left V 3 bases short and J 0 bases short, with 6 bases between. Broader study findings: Rarity held for most TCR sequences, but there were some public TCRs that occurred in many donors. For cytomegalovirus status, the classifier reportedly gave diagnoses with high specificity and sensitivity.

The method was immunoSEQ multiplex PCR; TCRdb's version includes in-frame clones alone and lacks a portion of them. The sample contains roughly 59,000 clones, about 91% of which appear only once. V and J are TRBV10-3 and TRBJ1-5, with D hard to call. Sequencing was done on a sample of PBMCs. This clonotype was sampled from a man younger than 30 in good health and CMV-seropositive. CDR3 residues: CAISELDSNQPQHF. The DNA of the CDR3 is TGTGCCATCAGTGAACTCGATAGCAATCAGCCCCAGCATTTT.